One and the same sample provided the 9 T cell receptor beta chains below, sequenced in a study of OX40 agonist ivuxolimab in advanced cancers. Some clones are missing from TCRdb's copy, which holds only in-frame ones; the method was immunoSEQ multiplex PCR. This table has roughly 64,000 clones, approximately 89% appearing once. This specimen was CD4+ or CD8+ T cells sorted from blood, taken in a trial of the OX40 agonist ivuxolimab. The receptors stem from an adult with an advanced solid tumor such as melanoma, head and neck, liver or kidney cancer.

This chain joins TRBV18 and TRBJ1-4, with 7 bases lining up with TRBD1. The V gene's germline CDR1 is KGHSH and CDR2 LQKENI. The CDR3 totals 15 residues. The junction had 12 bases not matched to a gene; V was cut back by 6 bases and J by 8 bases. CDR3 in DNA: TGTGCCAGCTCGCGGAAGGGGGCCGATGGGGAAAAACTGTTTTTT. This sequence encodes CASSRKGADGEKLFF.

In DNA, the CDR3 is TGTGCCAGCCTCGGGACTCCTGGAAACACCATATATTTT. This codes for CASLGTPGNTIYF. The V gene is TRBV10-3, the J gene TRBJ1-3; the D gene is possibly TRBD1 (5 bases). Deletions cut 10 bases from V and 2 bases from J, with 12 bases between. The CDR3 has 13 amino acids. Germline values: CDR1 ENHRY, CDR2 SYGVKD.

Notes on this clone: The germline gene is not matched at one end of the junction; a read error may be the cause. V usage is TRBV5-3 and J usage is TRBJ2-3, with 7 bases lining up with TRBD1. TRBV5-3 is filed as an ORF, its function uncertain. There are 13 residues in the CDR3. CDR3 nucleotides: TGTGCCAGCAGCTTGACAGGGCCAGATACGCAGTATTTT. This gives the protein CASSLTGPDTQYF.

The chain recombines TRBV11-2 with TRBJ2-2; D is ambiguous. CDR1 and CDR2 from the germline V gene are SGHAT and FQNNGV. The length of the CDR3 is 12 residues. V lost 8 bases and J lost 0, with 4 bases in between. This CDR3 is CASEPNTGELFF. CDR3 in DNA: TGTGCCAGCGAACCGAACACCGGGGAGCTGTTTTTT.

V usage is TRBV4-3 and J usage is TRBJ2-2; 7 nucleotides agree with TRBD2. CDR3 size: 15 residues. V lost 0 bases, J lost 4 bases, and 2 bases stayed unmatched. Germline assignment: CDR1 LGHNA and CDR2 YSLEER. As DNA, the CDR3 is TGCGCCAGCAGCCAAGAAGTAGCGGGCACCGGGGAGCTGTTTTTT. This encodes CASSQEVAGTGELFF.

This chain connects TRBV5-6 to TRBJ2-7; 9 bases are a match to TRBD1. The ends lost 4 bases at V and 3 bases at J; junction bases unmatched: 8. The CDR3 length is 15 residues. Germline lookup yields CDR1 SGHDT and CDR2 YYEEEE. The CDR3 here is CASSPGTGSHYEQYF. In DNA, the CDR3 is TGTGCCAGCAGCCCCGGGACAGGGTCACACTACGAGCAGTACTTC. Supplemented by reference TRBV5-6 and TRBJ2-7, the full variable domain reads DAGVTQSPTHLIKTRGQQVTLRCSPKSGHDTVSWYQQALGQGPQFIFQYYEEEERQRGNFPDRFSGHQFPNYSSELNVNALLLGDSALYLCASSPGTGSHYEQYFGPGTRLTVT.

The genes are TRBV7-9 and TRBJ2-1; TRBD2 aligns across 10 bases. V trimming: 5 bases; J trimming: 4 bases; junction bases outside the gene matches: 11. Per germline, CDR1 SEHNR and CDR2 FQNEAQ (reference sequence). This CDR3 has 17 residues. The CDR3 DNA reads TGTGCCAGCAGCCCCCCTCAGACTAGCGGGTTTTACAATGAGCAGTTCTTC. Translation: CASSPPQTSGFYNEQFF.

The genes are TRBV19 and TRBJ1-1; TRBD1 aligns across 10 bases. Per the germline V gene, CDR1 is LNHDA and CDR2 is SQIVND (reference sequence). V shed 7 bases, J shed 5 bases, and the junction held 13 bases outside the gene matches. The CDR3 is 16 residues long. CDR3 amino acids: CASTPGTGAAWTEAFF. For the CDR3, the DNA is TGTGCCAGTACTCCCGGGACAGGGGCTGCGTGGACTGAAGCTTTCTTT.

The chain employs TRBV27 and TRBJ1-1, with D perhaps matching TRBD1 (6 bases). Germline CDR1 and CDR2: MNHEY and SMNVEV (reference sequence). CDR3 length: 15 amino acids. V lost 3 bases, J lost 1 base, and 12 bases lay in between. The CDR3 sequence: CASSFALTGNTEAFF. Here the CDR3 DNA reads TGTGCCAGCAGTTTCGCCCTGACAGGGAACACTGAAGCTTTCTTT.